This T cell receptor (beta chain) was captured in a study of blood T cell repertoires in COVID-19. Study context: Specimens from acute and convalescent COVID-19 originated in the United States, Italy and Spain.

Sequencing used immunoSEQ multiplex PCR; TCRdb keeps in-frame clones, though not all of them. There are 250,000 to 300,000 clones in the sample; about 82% occur only once, and 4.5% to 6% lies in the top ten. The CDR3 sequence is 17 residues long. Looked up from germline, CDR1 is SNHLY and CDR2 is FYNNEI. With 7 bases removed from V and 8 bases from J, the gap between germline ends came to 27 bases. This TCR derives from a man aged 45-65 years with active or convalescent COVID-19. The sample taken for sequencing was peripheral blood. The chain links TRBV2 to TRBJ2-1; D perhaps matches TRBD2 (6 bases). The CDR3 sequence: CASNLPLGGLRSDEQFF. The CDR3 DNA sequence: TGTGCCAGCAACCTGCCACTGGGGGGACTTAGGTCCGATGAGCAGTTCTTC.